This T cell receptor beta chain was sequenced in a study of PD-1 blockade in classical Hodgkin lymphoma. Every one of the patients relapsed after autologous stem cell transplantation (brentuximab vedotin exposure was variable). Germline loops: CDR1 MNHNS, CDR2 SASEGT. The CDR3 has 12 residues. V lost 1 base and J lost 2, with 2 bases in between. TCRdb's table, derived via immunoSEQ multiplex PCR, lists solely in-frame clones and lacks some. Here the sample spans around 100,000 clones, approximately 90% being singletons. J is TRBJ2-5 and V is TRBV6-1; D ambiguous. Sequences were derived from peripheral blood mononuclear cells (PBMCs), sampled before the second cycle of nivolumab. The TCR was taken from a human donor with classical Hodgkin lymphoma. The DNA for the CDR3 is TGTGCCAGCAGTGAAGTTCAAGAGACCCAGTACTTC. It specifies CASSEVQETQYF.